Each of the 32 T cell receptor beta chains below was sequenced from the same sample in a study of early T cells in non-severe SARS-CoV-2 infection. TCRdb passed the 5' RACE reads through MiXCR, listing each CDR3 protein once. Of tens of thousands of distinct CDR3 sequences in the sample, 4.5% to 7% are singletons; the top ten hold about 6.8%. Material: whole blood. These receptors came from an adult who was a healthcare worker with PCR-confirmed SARS-CoV-2 infection or an uninfected control (not recorded which).

The chain joins TRBV7-2 to TRBJ1-4; D gene uncertain. Germline CDR1 reads SGHTA; CDR2 reads FQGNSA. CDR3 length: 15 residues. Trimming cost V 1 base and J 5 bases, with 11 bases left between them. CDR3 sequence: CASSLVGLTNEKLFF. The DNA for the CDR3 is TGTGCCAGCAGCTTAGTAGGGCTAACCAATGAAAAACTGTTTTTT.

This clonotype showed up many times. The CDR3 loop reads CSASGGGSSYNEQFF. The CDR3 DNA follows: TGCAGTGCTAGTGGGGGAGGATCCTCCTACAATGAGCAGTTCTTC. The gene calls are TRBV20-1 and TRBJ2-1, with a weak D call TRBD2 (6 bases). Trimming removed 3 bases at V and 0 bases at J, with 12 bases between. The CDR3 is made up of 15 amino acids. Germline lookup yields CDR1 DFQATT and CDR2 SNEGSKA (reference sequence).

This clonotype appeared many times. V usage is TRBV5-1 and J usage is TRBJ2-5, with D possibly TRBD2 on 6 matching bases. CDR1 is SGHRS, CDR2 YFSETQ, per germline. The CDR3 is made up of 17 amino acids. The ends were cut back, 0 bases at V and 4 bases at J, with 19 bases in the middle. CDR3 residues: CASSLVPQGLRRETQYF. Here the CDR3 DNA reads TGCGCCAGCAGCTTGGTTCCTCAAGGACTACGGAGAGAGACCCAGTACTTC. Full variable domain (rest looked up from reference TRBV5-1 and TRBJ2-5): KAGVTQTPRYLIKTRGQQVTLSCSPISGHRSVSWYQQTPGQGLQFLFEYFSETQRNKGNFPGRFSGRQFSNSRSEMNVSTLELGDSALYLCASSLVPQGLRRETQYFGPGTRLLVL.

This clonotype was seen only once. The chain has TRBV7-2 and TRBJ2-5; TRBD2 is a possible D gene (6 bases). This CDR3 has 15 amino acids. Deletions cut 3 bases from V and 5 bases from J, with 16 bases between. Germline CDR1 and CDR2: SGHTA and FQGNSA. CDR3 protein: CASSFWRASGETQYF. For the CDR3, the DNA is TGTGCCAGCAGCTTCTGGAGGGCCTCAGGGGAGACCCAGTACTTC.

This clonotype was detected ten times or more. The CDR3 sequence: CASSYRSLETQYF. The CDR3 nucleotides are TGCGCCAGCAGTTACAGATCTTTAGAGACCCAGTACTTC. This chain uses TRBV10-2 with TRBJ2-5; D remains ambiguous. The CDR3 spans 13 residues. CDR1 is WSHSY, CDR2 SAAADI, per germline. V dropped 5 bases and J dropped 4 bases, with 11 bases sitting between them.

V and J are TRBV2 and TRBJ1-6; a weak D match, TRBD1 (5 bases). The CDR3 length is 18 residues. Per germline, CDR1 SNHLY and CDR2 FYNNEI. V was shortened by 0 bases and J by 3 bases, with 15 bases between the two germline ends. The CDR3 DNA is TGTGCCAGCAGTGAAGCCCCCGTGGGGGTACTCTATAATTCACCCCTCCACTTT. This sequence encodes CASSEAPVGVLYNSPLHF.

This clonotype was counted many times. This sequence joins TRBV7-6 and TRBJ2-1; TRBD2 aligns across 8 bases. Germline-derived CDR1 and CDR2 are SGHVS and FNYEAQ. Trimming cost V 4 bases and J 4 bases; bases outside gene matches: 3. This CDR3 is 14 amino acids long. The CDR3 spells CASSSSGSYNEQFF. The CDR3 region has the DNA TGTGCCAGCAGCTCCAGCGGGAGTTACAATGAGCAGTTCTTC. The full variable domain, in which reference TRBV7-6 and TRBJ2-1 provide the parts outside the CDR3, is GAGVSQSPRYKVTKRGQDVALRCDPISGHVSLYWYRQALGQGPEFLTYFNYEAQQDKSGLPNDRFSAERPEGSISTLTIQRTEQRDSAMYRCASSSSGSYNEQFFGPGTRLTVL.

The chain's CDR3 is CASSPPTGTNTEAFF. CDR3 nucleotides: TGTGCCAGCAGCCCACCGACAGGGACGAACACTGAAGCTTTCTTT. The rearrangement links TRBV7-8 to TRBJ1-1; TRBD1 matches 7 bases. The CDR3 runs to 15 residues. From germline, CDR1 is SGHVS and CDR2 FQNEAQ. Trimming cost V 5 bases and J 1 base; bases outside gene matches: 7.

This clonotype has just a few counts. J is TRBJ1-4 and V is TRBV3-2; the table's TRBD1 call for D was not verified on the DNA. TRBV3-2 is a recognized pseudogene. This CDR3 is 19 amino acids long. The CDR3 loop reads CASSPRTPHSGGTNEKLFF. CDR3 nucleotide sequence: TGTGCCAGCAGCCCCCGGACACCCCATTCTGGGGGAACTAATGAAAAACTGTTTTTT.

This clonotype showed up many times. This chain connects TRBV6-1 to TRBJ1-1; D possibly corresponds to TRBD1 (6 bases). With 9 bases removed from V and 5 bases from J, the gap between germline ends came to 19 bases. The germline V gene has CDR1 MNHNS and CDR2 SASEGT. The CDR3 length is 14 residues. The CDR3 sequence is CASQEQGDGTEAFF. CDR3 sequence (DNA): TGTGCCAGTCAAGAACAGGGCGATGGGACTGAAGCTTTCTTT.

CDR3 nucleotides: TGTGCCAGCAGCGGAGGATCTACCACTAACGAGCAGTACTTC. This translates into CASSGGSTTNEQYF. This sequence joins TRBV11-2 and TRBJ2-7, with D maybe TRBD2 (5 bases). The CDR3 runs 14 residues. V was cut by 5 bases and J by 5 bases, with 16 bases left in between. The germline gives CDR1 SGHAT, CDR2 FQNNGV.

This clonotype was seen at least ten times. The genes are TRBV20-1 and TRBJ2-7; the D gene is possibly TRBD2 (5 bases). This CDR3 spans 12 amino acids. V lost 6 bases and J 2 bases, leaving 11 bases between the germline ends. Germline V gene sequence: CDR1 DFQATT, CDR2 SNEGSKA (reference sequence). CDR3 loop: CSARAKPYEQYF. CDR3 nucleotide sequence: TGCAGTGCGCGGGCCAAACCCTACGAGCAGTACTTC.

Many counts were recorded for this clonotype. J is TRBJ1-2 and V is TRBV27; TRBD1 might be the D (5 bases). The germline V and J ends were trimmed by 1 base and 1 base, with 7 bases remaining between them. The length of the CDR3 is 14 residues. Per germline, CDR1 MNHEY and CDR2 SMNVEV (reference sequence). DNA of the CDR3: TGTGCCAGCAGTTTATTGGGGGTTAACTATGGCTACACCTTC. Protein sequence: CASSLLGVNYGYTF.

This clonotype has a count of ten or more. The rearrangement joins TRBV5-5 to TRBJ1-2; D is undetermined. This CDR3 is built from 14 residues. V lost 2 bases and J lost 7, with 15 bases in between. Germline assignment: CDR1 SGHKS and CDR2 YYEKEE (reference sequence). DNA of the CDR3: TGTGCCAGCAGCTTCTATTTGGGAGTAGGTGGCTACACCTTC. It is translated as CASSFYLGVGGYTF.

The genes are TRBV18 and TRBJ1-3; perhaps TRBD1 as D (5 bases). V was trimmed by 3 bases and J by 4 bases, leaving 19 bases between them. The CDR3 runs 17 residues. CDR1 is KGHSH, CDR2 LQKENI, per germline. Here the CDR3 DNA reads TGTGCCAGCTCACCGAACCCCCTGGCAGGGCGAGGAAACACCATATATTTT. Translated: CASSPNPLAGRGNTIYF.

This clonotype showed up many times. V usage is TRBV19 and J usage is TRBJ2-5; the D call may be TRBD1 or TRBD2 (6 bases each). The CDR3 spans 15 residues. V was trimmed by 11 bases and J by 9 bases, leaving 28 bases between them. Looked up from germline, CDR1 is LNHDA and CDR2 is SQIVND (reference sequence). CDR3 in DNA: TGTGCCTCAAGACAAAGGGGGGACGACTATAAGCCCCAGTACTTC. It is translated as CASRQRGDDYKPQYF.

This clonotype was observed a handful of times. The V call is TRBV19, the J call TRBJ2-7; 7 bases line up with TRBD2. The germline V gene has CDR1 LNHDA and CDR2 SQIVND (reference sequence). The ends lost 3 bases at V and 5 bases at J; junction bases unmatched: 7. This CDR3 has 14 amino acids. CDR3 sequence: CASSMRLAVDEQYF. CDR3 nucleotides: TGTGCCAGTAGTATGCGGCTAGCGGTAGACGAGCAGTACTTC.

This clonotype was observed a handful of times. The V call is TRBV18, the J call TRBJ1-1; the D is unclear. Germline assignment: CDR1 KGHSH and CDR2 LQKENI. The CDR3 is made up of 13 amino acids. With 6 bases removed from V and 3 bases from J, the gap between germline ends came to 11 bases. The CDR3 loop is CASSFSEDTEAFF. The CDR3 coding sequence is TGTGCCAGCTCTTTTTCGGAGGACACTGAAGCTTTCTTT.

In this sample, this clonotype turned up many times. The gene calls are TRBV20-1 and TRBJ1-5, with a possible D match to TRBD1 (5 bases). CDR3 length: 16 residues. Germline CDR1 DFQATT, CDR2 SNEGSKA (reference sequence). V gave up 0 bases and J gave up 3 bases, with 15 bases separating them. The CDR3 coding sequence is TGCAGTGCTAGAGAGGTCCGGCCACAGGCCAATCAGCCCCAGCATTTT. Encoded protein: CSAREVRPQANQPQHF.

This clonotype was observed a handful of times. The gene calls are TRBV7-9 and TRBJ2-5; possible D gene TRBD2, 5 bases. Germline CDR1 SEHNR, CDR2 FQNEAQ (reference sequence). V lost 0 bases, J lost 7 bases, and 9 bases lay in between. The CDR3 contains 13 residues. In DNA form, the CDR3 reads TGTGCCAGCAGCTTAGCCGGGGTCCGGACCCAGTACTTC. It encodes CASSLAGVRTQYF.

This clonotype was seen a handful of times. The chain carries TRBV7-2 and TRBJ1-6; 9 bases line up with TRBD1. The V gene end was trimmed by 2 bases and the J gene end by 9 bases; junction bases not matched to a gene: 8. Germline loops: CDR1 SGHTA, CDR2 FQGNSA. The CDR3 is 16 residues long. DNA for the CDR3: TGTGCCAGCAGCTTACAGACAGGGGGTTTCGGTTCACCCCTCCACTTT. Its translation: CASSLQTGGFGSPLHF.

This clonotype was picked up a small number of times. This chain uses TRBV7-2 with TRBJ1-2; a weak D match, TRBD1 (6 bases). CDR3 length equals 17 residues. CDR1 is SGHTA and CDR2 is FQGNSA in the germline V gene. The V end was cut by 2 bases, the J end by 0 bases, with 16 bases between. The CDR3 region has the DNA TGTGCCAGCAGCTTACGGACAGCCTCCCTTTCTAACTATGGCTACACCTTC. Translation: CASSLRTASLSNYGYTF.

This clonotype was detected many times. This chain joins TRBV7-2 and TRBJ1-1, with D possibly being TRBD1 (5 bases). Germline CDR1 SGHTA, CDR2 FQGNSA. The CDR3 sequence is 12 residues long. V was cut by 8 bases and J by 7 bases, with 14 bases left in between. The CDR3 DNA is TGTGCCAGCGGGACCCGGGGCCTTGAAGCTTTCTTT. It yields the protein CASGTRGLEAFF. Full variable domain (rest looked up from reference TRBV7-2 and TRBJ1-1): GAGVSQSPSNKVTEKGKDVELRCDPISGHTALYWYRQSLGQGLEFLIYFQGNSAPDKSGLPSDRFSAERTGGSVSTLTIQRTQQEDSAVYLCASGTRGLEAFFGQGTRLTVV.

This clonotype has more than one count but fewer than ten. The chain joins TRBV6-2 or TRBV6-3 to TRBJ2-1, with D hard to call. This CDR3 has 14 residues. Trimming took 8 bases from V and 3 from J, leaving 14 bases between them. Germline V lookup: CDR1 MNHEY, CDR2 SVGEGT. Here the CDR3 reads CASSNPDLYNEQFF. The CDR3 region has the DNA TGTGCCAGCTCAAATCCAGACCTCTACAATGAGCAGTTCTTC.

This clonotype was detected ten times or more. The genes are TRBV6-2 or TRBV6-3 and TRBJ2-3; 15 nucleotides align to TRBD2. Germline trimming cut 4 bases from V and 4 bases from J; bases unmatched to any gene: 0. Germline V CDR1 and CDR2: MNHEY, SVGEGT. The CDR3 runs 15 residues. The CDR3 loop is CASSWTSGGADTQYF. The CDR3 DNA follows: TGTGCCAGCAGTTGGACTAGCGGGGGGGCAGATACGCAGTATTTT.

This clonotype was recorded many times. The chain uses TRBV20-1 and TRBJ2-1, with no clear D. Per germline, CDR1 DFQATT and CDR2 SNEGSKA (reference sequence). Trimming cost V 6 bases and J 8 bases, with 17 bases left between them. The CDR3 contains 13 residues. Here the CDR3 reads CSATRPSGYEQFF. CDR3 DNA: TGCAGTGCAACACGTCCATCCGGGTATGAGCAGTTCTTC.

The table lists this clonotype with many counts. This chain joins TRBV7-6 and TRBJ2-1, with 7 bases matching TRBD2. Germline assignment: CDR1 SGHVS and CDR2 FNYEAQ. The CDR3 length is 15 residues. Germline trimming cut 1 base from V and 1 base from J; bases unmatched to any gene: 1. This CDR3 reads CASSLVAGSYNEQFF. The CDR3, as DNA: TGTGCCAGCAGCTTAGTAGCGGGTTCCTACAATGAGCAGTTCTTC.

V usage is TRBV19 and J usage is TRBJ1-6; TRBD1 might be the D (5 bases). V lost 7 bases, J lost 10 bases, and 14 bases lay in between. There are 13 residues in the CDR3. CDR1 is LNHDA, CDR2 SQIVND, per germline (reference sequence). CDR3 sequence reads: CASTGTDLSPLHF. The CDR3 region has the DNA TGTGCCAGTACCGGGACCGACTTATCACCCCTCCACTTT.

This clonotype was recorded a few times. This chain uses TRBV28 with TRBJ2-7, with D perhaps matching TRBD1 (6 bases). The CDR3 sequence is 17 residues long. Germline CDR1 and CDR2: MDHEN and SYDVKM. V lost 1 base and J lost 12, with 28 bases in between. The CDR3 nucleotides are TGTGCCAGCAGTTTATATATGGGGGTGGCGACAGGTGGCCTAGGGTACTTC. Translated, it gives CASSLYMGVATGGLGYF. The complete variable domain, with remaining parts taken from reference TRBV28 and TRBJ2-7, reads DVKVTQSSRYLVKRTGEKVFLECVQDMDHENMFWYRQDPGLGLRLIYFSYDVKMKEKGDIPEGYSVSREKKERFSLILESASTNQTSMYLCASSLYMGVATGGLGYFGPGTRLTVT.

This clonotype was found a few times. The J gene is TRBJ2-7, the V gene TRBV6-5; 8 bases agree with TRBD2. This CDR3 has 17 residues. The V and J ends lost 7 bases and 4 bases, in that order; junction bases with no gene match: 18. Germline loops: CDR1 MNHEY, CDR2 SVGAGI. CDR3 residues: CASTPRYLSGSLYEQYF. Here the CDR3 DNA reads TGTGCCAGCACCCCCCGGTACCTGAGCGGGAGTCTGTACGAGCAGTACTTC.

The table lists this clonotype with many counts. This CDR3 reads CASSQEAQGVLYEQYF. CDR3 sequence (DNA): TGCGCCAGCAGCCAAGAGGCCCAGGGGGTATTGTACGAGCAGTACTTC. The chain employs TRBV4-1 and TRBJ2-7, with 7 bases lining up with TRBD1. Unmatched junction bases numbered 9, after V lost 0 bases and J lost 4 bases. This CDR3 region has 16 residues. The V gene's germline CDR1 is MGHRA and CDR2 YSYEKL.

This clonotype was counted ten times or more. The CDR3, as DNA: TGCGCCAGCAGTCGACAAGATACGCAGTATTTT. Translating gives CASSRQDTQYF. The chain recombines TRBV5-1 with TRBJ2-3, with no clear D. Germline V gives CDR1 SGHRS, CDR2 YFSETQ. V lost 5 bases and J 5 bases, leaving 6 bases between the germline ends. The CDR3 covers 11 residues.